There are many counts of the clone carrying this T cell receptor beta chain. The data originate from a study of T cells in Graves' hyperthyroidism and ophthalmopathy. RNA transcripts were the template for amplifying TCR beta CDR3 regions. First-round RT-PCR with HTBI primers amplified the TCR CDR3 region. TCRdb called the multiplex PCR reads again in MiXCR, with one record for every CDR3 protein. The sample records 600,000 to 700,000 distinct CDR3 sequences, about 14% being singletons. J lost 2 bases, V lost 7 bases, and 10 bases had no gene match. The germline gives CDR1 LNHDA, CDR2 SQIVND (reference sequence). CDR3 length equals 15 residues.

The origin of this receptor is a woman in her forties with Graves' ophthalmopathy. The chain combines TRBV19 with TRBJ1-1; 7 nucleotides line up with TRBD1. The sequencing input was blood. The CDR3 region is CASKGRGDRNTEAFF. The DNA for the CDR3 is TGTGCCAGTAAAGGGAGGGGGGACAGAAACACTGAAGCTTTCTTT.